Below, 17 T cell receptor beta chains from the same sample are listed, as sequenced in a study of identical twins. TCRdb ran MiXCR on the 5' RACE reads and lists one entry per CDR3 protein. The sample shows a few hundred thousand distinct CDR3 sequences, 9.5% to 10% of them seen only once. These same data were also listed under a study on yellow fever vaccine responses in identical twins.

Sample: PBMCs. Receptors were obtained from a woman under 30 in good health.

The genes are TRBV28 and TRBJ2-7, with D hard to call. CDR3 size: 15 residues. The V gene's germline CDR1 is MDHEN and CDR2 SYDVKM. The V gene lost 5 bases and the J gene lost 0 bases, with 14 bases spanning the gap. The CDR3 loop reads CASSAYSTLSYEQYF. In nucleotides, the CDR3 is TGTGCCAGCAGTGCCTACAGTACTCTCTCCTACGAGCAGTACTTC. Variable domain in full (rest from reference TRBV28 and TRBJ2-7): DVKVTQSSRYLVKRTGEKVFLECVQDMDHENMFWYRQDPGLGLRLIYFSYDVKMKEKGDIPEGYSVSREKKERFSLILESASTNQTSMYLCASSAYSTLSYEQYFGPGTRLTVT.

The rearrangement joins TRBV6-5 to TRBJ2-5; the match to TRBD2 covers 9 bases. J gave up 1 base and V 4 bases, and 4 bases lay outside the gene matches. The length of the CDR3 is 15 residues. The germline gives CDR1 MNHEY, CDR2 SVGAGI. The CDR3 here is CASSLERGVQETQYF. The CDR3, as DNA: TGTGCCAGCAGTTTGGAGCGGGGGGTCCAAGAGACCCAGTACTTC.

At least ten counts were recorded for this clonotype. The V call is TRBV10-3, the J call TRBJ2-3, with no clear D. V was cut by 4 bases and J by 3 bases, with 11 bases left in between. This CDR3 comprises 14 residues. CDR1 is ENHRY and CDR2 is SYGVKD in the germline V gene. DNA of the CDR3: TGTGCCATCAGTGGAGAAGCAACGACAGATACGCAGTATTTT. Its protein product is CAISGEATTDTQYF.

CDR3 sequence: CSVITLQGNYGYTF. In nucleotides, the CDR3 is TGCAGCGTCATTACTTTACAGGGAAACTATGGCTACACCTTC. V and J are TRBV29-1 and TRBJ1-2; TRBD1 is a possible D gene (6 bases). The CDR3 length is 14 residues. Germline V CDR1 and CDR2: SQVTM, ANQGSEA. Trimming removed 6 bases from V and 2 bases from J, with 16 bases in between.

The V and J genes are TRBV20-1 and TRBJ1-6, with 11 bases fitting TRBD1. J was trimmed by 10 bases and V by 6 bases; bases with no gene match: 5. CDR1 DFQATT and CDR2 SNEGSKA come from the germline V gene (reference sequence). The CDR3 contains 13 residues. DNA of the CDR3: TGCAGTGCCCCGGGACAGGGGGTATCACCCCTCCACTTT. Encoded protein: CSAPGQGVSPLHF.

This clonotype was seen just once. The V gene is TRBV30, the J gene TRBJ2-1, with TRBD2 identical over 12 bases. The ends lost 1 base at V and 8 bases at J; junction bases unmatched: 3. Germline CDR1 and CDR2: GTSNPN and SVGIG (reference sequence). This CDR3 region has 14 residues. In DNA form, the CDR3 reads TGTGCCTGGAGTGGACTAGCGGGAGTAGATGAGCAGTTCTTC. Its translation: CAWSGLAGVDEQFF.

The sample holds many counts of this clonotype. V and J are TRBV6-2 or TRBV6-3 and TRBJ2-7; TRBD2 aligns across 8 bases. Germline CDR1 is MNHEY and CDR2 is SVGEGT. With V trimmed by 6 bases and J by 2 bases, 12 bases remained unmatched. CDR3 length: 16 residues. This CDR3 is CASSRPLAGETYEQYF. The CDR3 DNA sequence: TGTGCCAGCAGCCGGCCCCTAGCGGGTGAGACCTACGAGCAGTACTTC.

The chain employs TRBV28 and TRBJ2-7; D gene uncertain. Trimming pared 2 bases from V and 6 bases from J, leaving 11 bases between. Germline V gene lookup returns CDR1 MDHEN and CDR2 SYDVKM. CDR3 length equals 13 residues. The CDR3 nucleotides are TGTGCCAGCAGTTTAGATGATTATGCCGAGCAGTACTTC. This codes for CASSLDDYAEQYF.

This chain links TRBV28 with TRBJ1-5; D may be TRBD1 (5 bases). Germline CDR1 and CDR2: MDHEN and SYDVKM. The CDR3 runs to 14 residues. The germline V and J ends were trimmed by 5 bases and 6 bases, with 14 bases remaining between them. The CDR3 bases are TGTGCCAGCAGTCCCTCGGGGGAGGTTCAGCCCCAGCATTTT. Translating it yields CASSPSGEVQPQHF.

This clonotype has only a few counts. CDR3 loop: CASSFSQISSYNEQFF. In DNA form, the CDR3 reads TGCGCCAGCAGCTTTTCACAGATTAGCTCCTACAATGAGCAGTTCTTC. The chain has TRBV5-1 and TRBJ2-1; D gene unclear. Germline-derived CDR1 and CDR2 are SGHRS and YFSETQ. The CDR3 length is 16 residues. Trimming removed 2 bases from V and 0 bases from J, with 12 bases in between.

This clonotype occurred a few times. The V call is TRBV7-2, the J call TRBJ1-5; possible D gene TRBD1, 6 bases. With 4 bases removed from V and 2 bases from J, the gap between germline ends came to 9 bases. Germline V gene sequence: CDR1 SGHTA, CDR2 FQGNSA. The CDR3 runs to 14 residues. The CDR3 sequence is CASSYREGNQPQHF. The CDR3 DNA reads as TGTGCCAGCAGCTACAGGGAGGGCAATCAGCCCCAGCATTTT.

This chain uses TRBV2 with TRBJ1-1; a possible D gene is TRBD1 (5 bases). This CDR3 comprises 14 residues. Deletions cut 2 bases from V and 1 base from J, with 8 bases between. CDR1 is SNHLY, CDR2 FYNNEI, per germline. Here the CDR3 DNA reads TGTGCCAGCAGTGAACAGGGTTGGAACACTGAAGCTTTCTTT. Translation gives CASSEQGWNTEAFF.

This clonotype showed up just a few times. The genes are TRBV28 and TRBJ2-2; 7 bases match TRBD2. Germline CDR1 is MDHEN and CDR2 is SYDVKM. CDR3 length: 15 residues. With V trimmed by 4 bases and J by 0 bases, 2 bases remained unmatched. The CDR3 nucleotides are TGTGCCAGCAGTTGGGGGGGAGCGAACACCGGGGAGCTGTTTTTT. Protein: CASSWGGANTGELFF.

The rearrangement joins TRBV6-4 to TRBJ2-1, with D possibly being TRBD1 or TRBD2 (6 bases each). This CDR3 comprises 16 residues. Trimming cost V 0 bases and J 5 bases, with 14 bases left between them. The V gene's germline CDR1 is MRHNA and CDR2 SNTAGT. CDR3 sequence reads: CASSDSSGAPNNEQFF. As DNA, the CDR3 is TGTGCCAGCAGTGACTCGTCGGGGGCGCCTAACAATGAGCAGTTCTTC.

This clonotype has a count of ten or more. This chain uses TRBV9 with TRBJ2-7; 9 bases map to TRBD1. CDR3 length: 17 residues. Germline assignment: CDR1 SGDLS and CDR2 YYNGEE. V lost 0 bases, J lost 5 bases, and 12 bases stayed unmatched. This CDR3 is CASSVDPGGTGLHEQYF. Written as DNA, the CDR3 is TGTGCCAGCAGCGTAGATCCTGGGGGGACAGGGTTACACGAGCAGTACTTC.

Ten or more counts support this clonotype. The V gene is TRBV24-1, the J gene TRBJ2-7, with D possibly TRBD1 on 6 matching bases. Trimming cost V 4 bases and J 3 bases, with 12 bases left between them. The CDR3 extends over 14 amino acids. Germline V CDR1 and CDR2: KGHDR, SFDVKD. This chain's CDR3 is CATSDQGTDYEQYF. In DNA form, the CDR3 reads TGTGCCACCAGTGACCAGGGGACGGACTACGAGCAGTACTTC.

This clonotype was counted ten times or more. The chain is built from TRBV7-2 and TRBJ2-1, with 13 bases aligning to TRBD2. Trimming at V came to 3 bases and at J to 4 bases, leaving 3 bases not matched to a gene. CDR1 and CDR2 from the germline V gene are SGHTA and FQGNSA. CDR3 size: 16 residues. The CDR3 is CASSFGLAGAYNEQFF. DNA for the CDR3: TGTGCCAGCAGCTTTGGACTAGCGGGAGCGTACAATGAGCAGTTCTTC.